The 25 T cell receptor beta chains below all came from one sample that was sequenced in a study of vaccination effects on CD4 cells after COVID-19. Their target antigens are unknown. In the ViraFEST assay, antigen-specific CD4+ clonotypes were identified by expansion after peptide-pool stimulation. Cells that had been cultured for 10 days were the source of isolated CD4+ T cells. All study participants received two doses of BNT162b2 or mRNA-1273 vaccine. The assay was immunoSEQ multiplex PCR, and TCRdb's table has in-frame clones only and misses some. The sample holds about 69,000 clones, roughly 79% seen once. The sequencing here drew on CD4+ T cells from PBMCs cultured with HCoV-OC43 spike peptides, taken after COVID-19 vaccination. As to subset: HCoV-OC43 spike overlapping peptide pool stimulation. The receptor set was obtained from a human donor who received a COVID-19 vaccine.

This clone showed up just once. CDR3 DNA sequence: TGTGCCAGCAGCCGGCTAGCGGGGAACTACGAGCAGTACGTC. It yields the protein CASSRLAGNYEQYV. This chain connects TRBV6-5 to TRBJ2-7; 9 positions match TRBD2. The germline gives CDR1 MNHEY, CDR2 SVGAGI. The CDR3 contains 14 residues. V lost 6 bases, J lost 3 bases, and 6 bases stayed unmatched.

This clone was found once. The CDR3 loop is CASSYSNSNNEKLFF. CDR3 nucleotides: TGTGCCAGCAGTTACAGTAACAGCAATAATGAAAAACTGTTTTTT. The rearrangement uses TRBV6-5 and TRBJ1-4; D gene unclear. The CDR3 sequence is 15 residues long. V was pared by 2 bases and J by 4 bases, with 11 bases between. From germline, CDR1 is MNHEY and CDR2 SVGAGI.

CDR3 coding DNA: TGTGCCAGCAGCAAGGGGGCAGAACTTGAAGCTTTCTTT. Translation gives CASSKGAELEAFF. The J gene is TRBJ1-1, the V gene TRBV14; TRBD1 matches at 7 bases. The trim removed 5 bases at V and 7 bases at J, leaving 7 bases unmatched. The CDR3 runs to 13 residues. Germline V gene data show CDR1 as SGHDN and CDR2 as FVKESK.

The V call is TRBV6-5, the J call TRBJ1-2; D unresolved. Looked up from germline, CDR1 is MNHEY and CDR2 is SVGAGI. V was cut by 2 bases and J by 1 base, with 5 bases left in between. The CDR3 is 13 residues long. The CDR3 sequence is CASSYGHNYGYTF. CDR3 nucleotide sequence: TGTGCCAGCAGTTACGGGCATAACTATGGCTACACCTTC.

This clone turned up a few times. The CDR3 DNA sequence: TGTGCCAGCAGCGTAGGGGCGCTAGAGACCCAGTACTTC. Translating it yields CASSVGALETQYF. This chain joins TRBV7-3 and TRBJ2-5; tentative D call: TRBD1 (5 bases). Germline-derived CDR1 and CDR2 are SGHTA and FQGTGA. V gave up 5 bases and J gave up 4 bases, with 11 bases separating them. This CDR3 spans 13 amino acids.

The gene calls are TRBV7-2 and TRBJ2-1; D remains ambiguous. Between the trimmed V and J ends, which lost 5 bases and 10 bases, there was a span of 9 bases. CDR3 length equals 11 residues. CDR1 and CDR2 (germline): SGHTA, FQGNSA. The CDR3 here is CASSRLGEQFF. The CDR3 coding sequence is TGTGCCAGCAGCCGGCTTGGGGAGCAGTTCTTC.

The chain's CDR3 is CASSPLTSGGTDTQYF. CDR3 nucleotides: TGTGCCAGCTCACCCCTGACTAGCGGGGGCACAGATACGCAGTATTTT. The rearrangement links TRBV18 to TRBJ2-3; TRBD2 agrees at 11 bases. V trimming: 3 bases; J trimming: 1 base; junction bases outside the gene matches: 3. Germline lookup yields CDR1 KGHSH and CDR2 LQKENI. The CDR3 sequence is 16 residues long.

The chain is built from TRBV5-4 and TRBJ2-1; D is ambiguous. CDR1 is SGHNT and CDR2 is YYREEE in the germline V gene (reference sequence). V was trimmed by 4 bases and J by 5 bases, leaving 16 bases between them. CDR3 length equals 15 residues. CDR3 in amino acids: CASSKATVGNNEQFF. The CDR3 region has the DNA TGTGCCAGCAGCAAAGCCACAGTGGGGAACAATGAGCAGTTCTTC.

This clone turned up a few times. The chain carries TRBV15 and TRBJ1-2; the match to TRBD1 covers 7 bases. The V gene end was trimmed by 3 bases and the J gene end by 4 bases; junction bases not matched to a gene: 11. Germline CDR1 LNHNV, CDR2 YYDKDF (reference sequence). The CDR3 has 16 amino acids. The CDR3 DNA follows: TGTGCCACCAGCAGGGGGGGAGGGGGCTTCGTCTATGGCTACACCTTC. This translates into CATSRGGGGFVYGYTF.

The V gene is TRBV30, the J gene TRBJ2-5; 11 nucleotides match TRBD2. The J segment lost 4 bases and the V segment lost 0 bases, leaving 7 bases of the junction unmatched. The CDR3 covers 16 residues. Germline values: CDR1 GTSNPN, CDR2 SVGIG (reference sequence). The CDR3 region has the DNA TGTGCCTGGAGTGTAGGGGCTAGCGGGGGGCGAGAGACCCAGTACTTC. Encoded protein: CAWSVGASGGRETQYF.

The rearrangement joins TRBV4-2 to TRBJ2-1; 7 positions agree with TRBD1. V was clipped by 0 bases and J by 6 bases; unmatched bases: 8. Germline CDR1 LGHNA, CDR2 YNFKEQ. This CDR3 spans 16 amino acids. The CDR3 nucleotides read TGTGCCAGCAGCCAAGATCCAGACAGGGCAGTCAATGAGCAGTTCTTC. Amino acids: CASSQDPDRAVNEQFF.

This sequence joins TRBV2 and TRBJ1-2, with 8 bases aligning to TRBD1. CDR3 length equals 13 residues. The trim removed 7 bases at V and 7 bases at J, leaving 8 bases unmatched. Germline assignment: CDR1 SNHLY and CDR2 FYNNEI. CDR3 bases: TGTGCCAGCACCTCCGGGACAGGCTCTGGCTACACCTTC. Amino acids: CASTSGTGSGYTF.

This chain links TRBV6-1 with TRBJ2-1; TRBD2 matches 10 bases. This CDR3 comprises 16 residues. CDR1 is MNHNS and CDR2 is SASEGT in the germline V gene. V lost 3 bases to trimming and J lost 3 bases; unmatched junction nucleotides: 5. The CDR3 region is CASSERQRGGYNEQFF. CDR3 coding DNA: TGTGCCAGCAGTGAGCGGCAGCGGGGGGGCTACAATGAGCAGTTCTTC.

The CDR3, as DNA: TGTGCCAGCGCCTTCCGCTATAGCTCAGATACGCAGTATTTT. Translated: CASAFRYSSDTQYF. J is TRBJ2-3 and V is TRBV6-5; D is unclear. V was pared by 8 bases and J by 4 bases, with 16 bases between. This CDR3 has 14 amino acids. Germline CDR1 is MNHEY and CDR2 is SVGAGI.

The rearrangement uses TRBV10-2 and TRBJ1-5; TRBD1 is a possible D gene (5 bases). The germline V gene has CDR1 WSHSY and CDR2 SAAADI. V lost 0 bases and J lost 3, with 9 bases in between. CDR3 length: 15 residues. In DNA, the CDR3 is TGCGCCAGCAGTGAGTCTAACAGGAACAATCAGCCCCAGCATTTT. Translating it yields CASSESNRNNQPQHF.

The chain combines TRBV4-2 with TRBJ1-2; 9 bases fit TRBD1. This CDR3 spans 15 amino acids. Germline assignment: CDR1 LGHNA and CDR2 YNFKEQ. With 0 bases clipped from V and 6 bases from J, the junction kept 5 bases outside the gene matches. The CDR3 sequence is CASSQDNRGRDGYTF. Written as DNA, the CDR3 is TGTGCCAGCAGCCAAGATAACAGGGGGCGGGATGGCTACACCTTC.

The CDR3 nucleotides are TGTGCCAGCAGCTTGGTAAATATGGGGTTGAACACTGAAGCTTTCTTT. This codes for CASSLVNMGLNTEAFF. This sequence joins TRBV5-5 and TRBJ1-1; D uncertain. Looked up from germline, CDR1 is SGHKS and CDR2 is YYEKEE (reference sequence). V lost 0 bases to trimming and J lost 0 bases, with 12 bases between them. CDR3 size: 16 residues. Filled out from reference TRBV5-5 and TRBJ1-1, the complete variable domain reads DAGVTQSPTHLIKTRGQQVTLRCSPISGHKSVSWYQQVLGQGPQFIFQYYEKEERGRGNFPDRFSARQFPNYSSELNVNALLLGDSALYLCASSLVNMGLNTEAFFGQGTRLTVV.

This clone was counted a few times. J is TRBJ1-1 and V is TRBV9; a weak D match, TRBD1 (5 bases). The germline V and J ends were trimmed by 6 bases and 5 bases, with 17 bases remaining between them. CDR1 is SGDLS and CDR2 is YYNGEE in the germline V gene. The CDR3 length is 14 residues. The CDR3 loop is CASTRSGGGTEAFF. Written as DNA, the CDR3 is TGTGCCAGCACCCGGAGTGGGGGAGGGACTGAAGCTTTCTTT.

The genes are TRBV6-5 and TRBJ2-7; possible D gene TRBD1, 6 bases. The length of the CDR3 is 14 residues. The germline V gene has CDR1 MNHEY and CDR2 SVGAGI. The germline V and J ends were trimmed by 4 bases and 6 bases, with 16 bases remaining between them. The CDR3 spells CASSWTVGRVEQYV. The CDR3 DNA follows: TGTGCCAGCAGTTGGACAGTGGGCCGTGTCGAGCAGTACGTC.

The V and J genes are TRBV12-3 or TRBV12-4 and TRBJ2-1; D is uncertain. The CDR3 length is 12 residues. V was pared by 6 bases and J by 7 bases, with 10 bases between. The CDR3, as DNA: TGTGCCAGCAGCCGTAGCAGGAATGAGCAGTTCTTC. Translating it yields CASSRSRNEQFF.

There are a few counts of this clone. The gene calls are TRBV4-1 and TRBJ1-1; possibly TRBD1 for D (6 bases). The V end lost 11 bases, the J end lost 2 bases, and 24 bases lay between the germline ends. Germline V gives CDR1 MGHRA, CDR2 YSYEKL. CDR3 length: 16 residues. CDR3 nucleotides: TGCGCCGCGGGGACCGGGACACTCCGAGGAAACACTGAAGCTTTCTTT. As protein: CAAGTGTLRGNTEAFF.

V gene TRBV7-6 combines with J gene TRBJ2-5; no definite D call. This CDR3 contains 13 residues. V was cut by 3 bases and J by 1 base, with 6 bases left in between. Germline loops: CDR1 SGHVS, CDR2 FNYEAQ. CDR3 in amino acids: CASSLGPQETQYF. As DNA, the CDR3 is TGTGCCAGCAGCTTGGGCCCCCAAGAGACCCAGTACTTC.

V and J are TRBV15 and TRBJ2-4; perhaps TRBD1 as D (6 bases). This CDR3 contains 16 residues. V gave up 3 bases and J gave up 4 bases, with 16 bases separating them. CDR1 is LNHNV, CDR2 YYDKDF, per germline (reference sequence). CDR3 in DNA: TGTGCCACCAGCAGCATTGCAGGGGTTTCAAAAAACATTCAGTACTTC. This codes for CATSSIAGVSKNIQYF.

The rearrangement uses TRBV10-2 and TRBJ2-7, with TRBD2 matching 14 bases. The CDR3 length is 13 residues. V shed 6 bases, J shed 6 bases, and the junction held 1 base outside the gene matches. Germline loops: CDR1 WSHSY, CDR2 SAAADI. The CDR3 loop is CASRTSGGAEQYV. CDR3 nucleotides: TGCGCCAGCAGGACTAGCGGGGGGGCCGAGCAGTACGTC.

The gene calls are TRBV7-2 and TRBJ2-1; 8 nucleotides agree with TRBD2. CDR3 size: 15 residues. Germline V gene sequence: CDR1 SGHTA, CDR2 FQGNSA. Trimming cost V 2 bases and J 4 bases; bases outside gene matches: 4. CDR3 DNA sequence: TGTGCCAGCAGCTTACGGAAGCGGGGGTACAATGAGCAGTTCTTC. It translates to CASSLRKRGYNEQFF.